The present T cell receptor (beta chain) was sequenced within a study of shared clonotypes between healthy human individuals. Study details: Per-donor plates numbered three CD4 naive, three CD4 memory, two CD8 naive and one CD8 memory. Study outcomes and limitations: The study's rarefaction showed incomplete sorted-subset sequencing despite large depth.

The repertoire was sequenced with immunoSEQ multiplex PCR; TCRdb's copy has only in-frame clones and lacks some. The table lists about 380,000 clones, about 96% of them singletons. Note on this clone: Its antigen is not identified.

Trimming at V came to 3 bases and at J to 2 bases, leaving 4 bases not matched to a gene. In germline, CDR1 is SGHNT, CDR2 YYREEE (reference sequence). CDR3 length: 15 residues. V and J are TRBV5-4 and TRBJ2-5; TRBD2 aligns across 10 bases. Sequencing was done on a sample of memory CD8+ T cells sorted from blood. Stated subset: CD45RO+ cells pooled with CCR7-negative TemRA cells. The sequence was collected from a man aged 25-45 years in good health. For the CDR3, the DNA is TGTGCCAGCAGCTCCCGGACTAGCGGACAAGAGACCCAGTACTTC. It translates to CASSSRTSGQETQYF.